The following is a T cell receptor beta chain sequence with its context. As yet, its antigen is unknown. This sample is part of a study of T cell responses to AZD1222 COVID-19 vaccine. Regarding the study as a whole: Donors, mostly white British, included more females; clonal diversity was possibly underestimated.

The protocol was immunoSEQ multiplex PCR, while the TCRdb copy is restricted to in-frame clones and leaves out a portion. This table has around 120,000 clones, approximately 92% appearing once. The CDR3 sequence is 14 residues long. V was pared by 4 bases and J by 6 bases, with 16 bases between. The germline V gene encodes CDR1 KGHSH and CDR2 LQKENI. V usage is TRBV18 and J usage is TRBJ2-7; TRBD1 might be the D (6 bases). The clonotype was recovered from an adult who received the AZD1222 COVID-19 vaccine. Sequencing was performed on peripheral blood, taken 28 days after the second AZD1222 dose. The CDR3 loop reads CASSLGQPKFEQYF. The CDR3 nucleotides are TGTGCCAGCTCACTCGGACAGCCGAAGTTCGAGCAGTACTTC.